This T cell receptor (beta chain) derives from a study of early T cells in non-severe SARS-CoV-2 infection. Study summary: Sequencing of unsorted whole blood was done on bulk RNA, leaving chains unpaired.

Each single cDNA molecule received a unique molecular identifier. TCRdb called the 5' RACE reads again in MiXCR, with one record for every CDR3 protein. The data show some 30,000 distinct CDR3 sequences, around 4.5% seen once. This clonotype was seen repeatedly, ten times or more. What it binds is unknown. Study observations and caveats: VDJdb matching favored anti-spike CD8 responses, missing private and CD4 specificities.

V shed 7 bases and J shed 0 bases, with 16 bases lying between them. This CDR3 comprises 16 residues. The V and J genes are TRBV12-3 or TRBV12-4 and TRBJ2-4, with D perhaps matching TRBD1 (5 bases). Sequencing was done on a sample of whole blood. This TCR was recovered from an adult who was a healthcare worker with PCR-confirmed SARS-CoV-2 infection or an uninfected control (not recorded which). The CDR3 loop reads CASNHGAGEAKNIQYF. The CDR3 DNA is TGTGCCAGCAATCATGGGGCAGGCGAAGCCAAAAACATTCAGTACTTC.